This T cell receptor beta chain was observed in a study of monozygotic twins with cystic fibrosis. Broader study findings: Age, concordance and disease severity did not associate with shared CDR3 numbers. V usage most resembled the co-twin in 13 of 16 pairs.

As regards this clone: Its target is not known.

Profiled with immunoSEQ multiplex PCR; TCRdb holds only in-frame clones, not every one. In the table there are tens of thousands of clones, over 80% of which are singletons. CDR3 size: 15 residues. V lost 0 bases and J 1 base, leaving 9 bases between the germline ends. Per the germline V gene, CDR1 is MNHNS and CDR2 is SASEGT. The material sequenced was blood. The source of this sequence is a boy younger than 10 with cystic fibrosis. V usage is TRBV6-1 and J usage is TRBJ1-1; no clear D. DNA of the CDR3: TGTGCCAGCAGTGAAGCTGCGGTCAGGAACACTGAAGCTTTCTTT. Translated: CASSEAAVRNTEAFF.